One sample yielded the 30 T cell receptor beta chains listed below, sequenced in a study of blood T cell repertoires in COVID-19. Measured with immunoSEQ multiplex PCR; TCRdb has only the in-frame clones, and not every one. This sample carries 75,000 to 90,000 clones, around four fifths of them seen once, and the ten largest clones take under 20%. What was sequenced was peripheral blood. The origin of the receptors is an elderly man with active or convalescent COVID-19.

There are a few counts of this clone. The chain uses TRBV4-1 and TRBJ1-1; 7 nucleotides align to TRBD1. The CDR3 runs to 12 residues. J lost 8 bases, V lost 7 bases, and 7 bases had no gene match. CDR1 and CDR2 (germline): MGHRA, YSYEKL. The CDR3 protein is CASIQGQREAFF. DNA of the CDR3: TGCGCCAGCATTCAGGGACAGAGAGAAGCTTTCTTT.

The chain joins TRBV28 to TRBJ2-3, with D perhaps matching TRBD1 (5 bases). Germline assignment: CDR1 MDHEN and CDR2 SYDVKM. This CDR3 region has 13 residues. Trimming pared 5 bases from V and 3 bases from J, leaving 9 bases between. Here the CDR3 DNA reads TGTGCCAGCAGTCCCCGACAGACAGATACGCAGTATTTT. Residues: CASSPRQTDTQYF.

The V call is TRBV5-4, the J call TRBJ2-1, with D possibly being TRBD2 (6 bases). V was cut by 6 bases and J by 6 bases, with 22 bases left in between. The CDR3 spans 16 residues. The V gene's germline CDR1 is SGHNT and CDR2 YYREEE (reference sequence). The DNA of the CDR3 is TGTGCCAGCAACAGCGCTGGGGGGTCTCGGTCCAATGAGCAGTTCTTC. The encoded protein is CASNSAGGSRSNEQFF.

The V and J genes are TRBV4-2 and TRBJ2-3; 7 nucleotides match TRBD2. V trimming: 4 bases; J trimming: 5 bases; junction bases outside the gene matches: 9. This CDR3 comprises 15 residues. Germline CDR1 reads LGHNA; CDR2 reads YNFKEQ. The CDR3, as DNA: TGTGCCAGCAGCCTGGGACTACCCCCCGTAGATACGCAGTATTTT. This gives the protein CASSLGLPPVDTQYF.

Here the CDR3 reads CASSVGGAGNYGYTF. The CDR3 DNA sequence: TGCGCCAGCAGTGTCGGGGGGGCAGGCAACTATGGCTACACCTTC. This rearrangement joins TRBV10-2 to TRBJ1-2; TRBD1 is a possible D gene (6 bases). The CDR3 totals 15 residues. The germline V gene encodes CDR1 WSHSY and CDR2 SAAADI. V was cut by 4 bases and J by 2 bases, with 14 bases left in between.

The J gene is TRBJ2-7, the V gene TRBV6-6; 10 bases match TRBD2. Trimming at V came to 2 bases and at J to 7 bases, leaving 5 bases not matched to a gene. From germline, CDR1 is MNHNY and CDR2 SVGAGI (reference sequence). The CDR3 is 14 amino acids. CDR3: CASSYSGGDGEQYV. DNA of the CDR3: TGTGCCAGCAGTTACAGCGGGGGGGACGGGGAGCAGTACGTC.

The chain uses TRBV19 and TRBJ2-3; no definite D call. This CDR3 has 14 residues. Germline V gene data show CDR1 as LNHDA and CDR2 as SQIVND (reference sequence). Trimming took 10 bases from V and 0 from J, leaving 14 bases between them. The CDR3 reads CATKPVSSTDTQYF. The DNA for the CDR3 is TGTGCCACTAAGCCCGTCTCTAGCACAGATACGCAGTATTTT. Full variable domain (missing parts from reference TRBV19 and TRBJ2-3): DGGITQSPKYLFRKEGQNVTLSCEQNLNHDAMYWYRQDPGQGLRLIYYSQIVNDFQKGDIAEGYSVSREKKESFPLTVTSAQKNPTAFYLCATKPVSSTDTQYFGPGTRLTVL.

The rearrangement links TRBV7-9 to TRBJ1-1, with a tentative D call TRBD1 (5 bases). The CDR3 spans 13 residues. V lost 8 bases to trimming and J lost 1 base, with 11 bases between them. Germline CDR1 is SEHNR and CDR2 is FQNEAQ (reference sequence). DNA of the CDR3: TGTGCCAGCCTGCGGGGCGGGAACACTGAAGCTTTCTTT. It specifies CASLRGGNTEAFF.

The gene calls are TRBV25-1 and TRBJ1-5; D gene ambiguous. Per germline, CDR1 MGHDK and CDR2 SYGVNS. The V end was cut by 3 bases, the J end by 6 bases, with 12 bases between. The CDR3 length is 14 residues. Here the CDR3 reads CASSDSKGGQPQHF. In nucleotides, the CDR3 is TGTGCCAGCAGTGACTCTAAAGGAGGTCAGCCCCAGCATTTT. The entire variable domain, with the rest obtained from reference TRBV25-1 and TRBJ1-5, is as follows: EADIYQTPRYLVIGTGKKITLECSQTMGHDKMYWYQQDPGMELHLIHYSYGVNSTEKGDLSSESTVSRIRTEHFPLTLESARPSHTSQYLCASSDSKGGQPQHFGDGTRLSIL.

The sample holds a few counts of this clone. This rearrangement joins TRBV27 to TRBJ1-5, with a possible D match to TRBD1 (6 bases). Trimming shortened V by 4 bases and J by 6 bases, and 16 bases separated the two germline ends. CDR1 is MNHEY and CDR2 is SMNVEV in the germline V gene (reference sequence). The CDR3 extends over 15 amino acids. CDR3 DNA: TGTGCCAGCAGTTCCCGCGCGGGGGCGGTTCAGCCCCAGCATTTT. Translated, it gives CASSSRAGAVQPQHF.

This clone appeared once. The chain couples TRBV24-1 to TRBJ2-1, with TRBD2 identical over 10 bases. V gave up 0 bases and J gave up 10 bases; unmatched junction bases: 8. The CDR3 sequence is 16 residues long. CDR1 and CDR2 from the germline V gene are KGHDR and SFDVKD. The CDR3 here is CATSDLGLAGVQEQFF. Here the CDR3 DNA reads TGTGCCACCAGTGATTTGGGGCTAGCGGGAGTGCAGGAGCAGTTCTTC.

This chain joins TRBV6-6 and TRBJ1-3; D gene ambiguous. V dropped 4 bases and J dropped 1 base, with 8 bases sitting between them. The CDR3 spans 14 residues. The germline CDR1 and CDR2 sequences are MNHNY and SVGAGI (reference sequence). CDR3 residues: CASSSEGSGNTIYF. The CDR3 region has the DNA TGTGCCAGCAGTTCGGAGGGTTCTGGAAACACCATATATTTT.

This chain links TRBV28 with TRBJ2-3, with 9 bases identical to TRBD2. CDR1 and CDR2 from the germline V gene are MDHEN and SYDVKM. V shed 7 bases and J 0 bases; nucleotides not matched to a gene: 11. This CDR3 has 17 residues. This CDR3 is CASTSRRLAASTDTQYF. The CDR3 nucleotides are TGTGCCAGCACCTCTCGCCGACTAGCGGCTAGCACAGATACGCAGTATTTT.

The chain joins TRBV24-1 to TRBJ2-1; 15 positions match TRBD2. Germline CDR1 and CDR2: KGHDR and SFDVKD. The CDR3 has 15 amino acids. V was clipped by 5 bases and J by 9 bases; unmatched bases: 4. CDR3 nucleotides: TGTGCCACCAGTGTTGGACTAGCGGGAGGGGGTGAGCAGTTCTTC. Its protein is CATSVGLAGGGEQFF.

This clone was seen once. The J gene is TRBJ2-6, the V gene TRBV5-1; tentative D call: TRBD2 (5 bases). V dropped 2 bases and J dropped 2 bases, with 5 bases sitting between them. This CDR3 spans 14 amino acids. CDR1 is SGHRS and CDR2 is YFSETQ in the germline V gene. CDR3 bases: TGCGCCAGCAGCTTCGGGGCTGGGGCCAACGTCCTGACTTTC. This translates into CASSFGAGANVLTF.

The chain combines TRBV18 with TRBJ1-1; D call uncertain. Germline CDR1 KGHSH, CDR2 LQKENI. The CDR3 loop spans 14 amino acids. Trimming removed 3 bases from V and 1 base from J, with 9 bases in between. The chain's CDR3 is CASSPELGNTEAFF. The CDR3 DNA follows: TGTGCCAGCTCACCGGAGCTTGGGAACACTGAAGCTTTCTTT. The complete variable domain, with remaining parts taken from reference TRBV18 and TRBJ1-1, reads NAGVMQNPRHLVRRRGQEARLRCSPMKGHSHVYWYRQLPEEGLKFMVYLQKENIIDESGMPKERFSAEFPKEGPSILRIQQVVRGDSAAYFCASSPELGNTEAFFGQGTRLTVV.

The chain carries TRBV19 and TRBJ1-1; D is perhaps TRBD1 (6 bases). CDR1 is LNHDA, CDR2 SQIVND, per germline (reference sequence). V was clipped by 6 bases and J by 3 bases, with 11 bases between them. The CDR3 has 13 amino acids. The CDR3, as DNA: TGTGCCAGTAGAAACCAGGGGTACACTGAAGCTTTCTTT. It specifies CASRNQGYTEAFF.

The chain is built from TRBV7-9 and TRBJ2-3, with D maybe TRBD2 (6 bases). This CDR3 comprises 15 residues. V lost 5 bases to trimming and J lost 4 bases, with 16 bases between them. Germline lookup yields CDR1 SEHNR and CDR2 FQNEAQ (reference sequence). The CDR3 loop reads CASSLGGPSADTQYF. CDR3 bases: TGTGCCAGCAGCCTAGGAGGGCCGAGTGCAGATACGCAGTATTTT.

V gene TRBV9 combines with J gene TRBJ1-6, with 7 bases aligning to TRBD1. CDR3 length: 15 residues. CDR1 is SGDLS and CDR2 is YYNGEE in the germline V gene. Trimming removed 0 bases from V and 5 bases from J; junction bases left unmatched: 2. CDR3 residues: CASSVATGDNSPLHF. CDR3 in DNA: TGTGCCAGCAGCGTAGCTACAGGGGATAATTCACCCCTCCACTTT.

The V and J genes are TRBV24-1 and TRBJ2-2; the D gene is possibly TRBD1 (6 bases). The CDR3 is 17 residues long. V lost 6 bases and J 0 bases, leaving 16 bases between the germline ends. Germline lookup yields CDR1 KGHDR and CDR2 SFDVKD. The CDR3 coding sequence is TGTGCCACCAGTCGGGGATTACAGGGCTCGAACACCGGGGAGCTGTTTTTT. This sequence encodes CATSRGLQGSNTGELFF.

V and J are TRBV7-2 and TRBJ2-2, with TRBD2 matching over 7 bases. Germline-derived CDR1 and CDR2 are SGHTA and FQGNSA. J lost 1 base, V lost 5 bases, and 7 bases had no gene match. This CDR3 region has 16 residues. CDR3 sequence: CASSPSRGRNTGELFF. The CDR3 DNA reads as TGTGCCAGCAGCCCTTCTCGCGGGAGGAACACCGGGGAGCTGTTTTTT.

The chain recombines TRBV6-5 with TRBJ2-5; a weak D match, TRBD2 (6 bases). The CDR3 length is 16 residues. Trimming pared 4 bases from V and 4 bases from J, leaving 19 bases between. Per the germline V gene, CDR1 is MNHEY and CDR2 is SVGAGI. CDR3 residues: CASSSTGRLRGETQYF. In DNA, the CDR3 is TGTGCCAGCAGTTCCACTGGGAGGTTGCGCGGAGAGACCCAGTACTTC.

The sample holds a few counts of this clone. The chain employs TRBV5-1 and TRBJ2-7, with 7 positions matching TRBD2. Germline-derived CDR1 and CDR2 are SGHRS and YFSETQ. The CDR3 is made up of 15 amino acids. V lost 0 bases and J lost 0; bases outside the gene matches: 3. As DNA, the CDR3 is TGCGCCAGCAGCTTGGGTAGCGGGCCCTCCTACGAGCAGTACGTC. Translation gives CASSLGSGPSYEQYV.

This chain joins TRBV28 and TRBJ1-2; D may be TRBD1 (6 bases). The CDR3 runs 13 residues. V was trimmed by 6 bases and J by 8 bases, leaving 16 bases between them. Germline CDR1 MDHEN, CDR2 SYDVKM. CDR3 amino acids: CASRPTGYRGYTF. In DNA form, the CDR3 reads TGTGCCAGCAGGCCCACAGGGTATAGAGGCTACACCTTC.

The chain is built from TRBV27 and TRBJ1-6, with a possible D match to TRBD1 (6 bases). Germline V lookup: CDR1 MNHEY, CDR2 SMNVEV (reference sequence). The CDR3 contains 15 residues. Trimming removed 4 bases from V and 8 bases from J, with 15 bases in between. The CDR3 sequence is CASSSSTGKDSPLHF. CDR3 sequence (DNA): TGTGCCAGCAGTTCGTCAACAGGGAAAGATTCACCCCTCCACTTT.

The chain couples TRBV5-8 to TRBJ2-1; 11 nucleotides match TRBD1. The CDR3 is 15 residues long. With V trimmed by 4 bases and J by 4 bases, 4 bases remained unmatched. Germline CDR1 is SGHTS and CDR2 is YDEGEE. CDR3 in DNA: TGTGCCAGCAGCCTTGGACAGGGGGCGTACAATGAGCAGTTCTTC. It yields the protein CASSLGQGAYNEQFF. The variable domain in full, with the rest retrieved from reference TRBV5-8 and TRBJ2-1, is EAGVTQSPTHLIKTRGQQATLRCSPISGHTSVYWYQQALGLGLQFLLWYDEGEERNRGNFPPRFSGRQFPNYSSELNVNALELEDSALYLCASSLGQGAYNEQFFGPGTRLTVL.

The genes are TRBV4-2 and TRBJ1-5, with TRBD1 as a possible D gene (6 bases). This CDR3 has 15 residues. Trimming removed 2 bases from V and 3 bases from J, with 11 bases in between. The V gene's germline CDR1 is LGHNA and CDR2 YNFKEQ. The CDR3 DNA reads as TGTGCCAGCAGCCAAACAGGGAAAGACAATCAGCCCCAGCATTTT. It specifies CASSQTGKDNQPQHF.

The J gene is TRBJ2-1, the V gene TRBV10-1, with 12 bases matching TRBD2. Unmatched junction bases numbered 5, after V lost 5 bases and J lost 9 bases. The CDR3 is 14 amino acids. Germline-derived CDR1 and CDR2 are WNHNN and SYGVQD (reference sequence). CDR3 loop: CASSILAGGGEQFF. DNA of the CDR3: TGCGCCAGCAGTATCCTAGCGGGGGGGGGTGAGCAGTTCTTC.

A remark on this clone: This specimen includes other DNA sequences encoding the same CDR3. The chain links TRBV6-5 to TRBJ1-5, with TRBD1 matching 7 bases. Unmatched junction bases numbered 4, after V lost 6 bases and J lost 2 bases. CDR3 length: 14 amino acids. CDR1 is MNHEY, CDR2 SVGAGI, per germline. CDR3: CASRPDRGNQPQHF. The DNA of the CDR3 is TGTGCCAGCAGACCAGACAGGGGCAATCAGCCCCAGCATTTT.

The chain employs TRBV5-4 and TRBJ2-3; maybe TRBD1 (5 bases). V was cut by 0 bases and J by 4 bases, with 12 bases left in between. Germline V lookup: CDR1 SGHNT, CDR2 YYREEE (reference sequence). CDR3 length: 15 residues. As DNA, the CDR3 is TGTGCCAGCAGCTTGGGGCAGGGTGGCGCAGATACGCAGTATTTT. Protein product: CASSLGQGGADTQYF.